Listed below are T cell receptor beta chains from one sample, sequenced in a study of OX40 agonist ivuxolimab in advanced cancers. Only in-frame clones appear in the TCRdb table, and some are missing; sequencing was by immunoSEQ multiplex PCR. Of 30,000 to 35,000 clones detected, more than 85% appear once; the ten largest clones hold about two fifths. Sequencing used CD4+ or CD8+ T cells sorted from blood, obtained in a trial of the OX40 agonist ivuxolimab. These receptor sequences come from an adult with an advanced solid tumor such as melanoma, head and neck, liver or kidney cancer. CDR3s leave out the opening cysteine and the closing phenylalanine or tryptophan.

>TRBV6-5|TRBJ2-5
ASSYYTSAQETQY
>TRBV6-1|TRBJ2-3
ASSGTSGGSDTQY
>TRBV7-2|TRBJ2-7
ASSLVFALAETYEQY
>TRBV4-1|TRBJ1-2
ASSQATGTNYGYT
>TRBV4-2|TRBJ2-7
ASSLKGDEQY
>TRBV6-6|TRBJ1-3
ASRDGGNTIY
>TRBV7-9|TRBJ1-4
ASSLGAGLNEKLF
>TRBV10-2|TRBJ2-7
ASSELGASYEQY
>TRBV2|TRBJ2-7
ASLGLADKYEQY
>TRBV4-3|TRBJ1-3
ASSRLLSGNTIY
>TRBV7-9|TRBJ2-3
ASSPRTSGSTNTQY
>TRBV11-2|TRBJ2-4
ASRRQGPKNIQY
>TRBV7-2|TRBJ2-2
ASSLADYTGELF
>TRBV4-3|TRBJ2-7
ASSQETVSYEQY
>TRBV15|TRBJ2-1
ATSEDDEQF
>TRBV4-2|TRBJ2-1
ASSQKGTSGSDEQF
>TRBV6-6|TRBJ2-2
ASRTPGGSGTGELF
>TRBV11-1|TRBJ2-7
ASSPGTYEQY
>TRBV27|TRBJ2-3
ASKAFGGVGTQY
>TRBV5-1|TRBJ1-1
ASSLMDTLNTEAF
>TRBV27|TRBJ2-1
ASSLGTEQF
>TRBV19|TRBJ2-7
ASSREGGPYEQY
>TRBV10-3|TRBJ2-3
AISASGTSASTDTQY
>TRBV5-1|TRBJ2-5
ASSPPADWGRETQY
>TRBV5-6|TRBJ2-5
ASSLVGETQY
>TRBV28|TRBJ2-7
ASSSQTSGGYEQY
>TRBV29-1|TRBJ2-7
SVEAPEGQVHEQY
>TRBV5-1|TRBJ2-7
ASSLAEAGVYEQY
>TRBV27|TRBJ2-3
ASKGLVSGDTQY
>TRBV5-4|TRBJ2-7
ASTTREFGVLY
>TRBV19|TRBJ1-5
ASSLQGYDQPQH
>TRBV18|TRBJ2-7
ASSPRSSPYEQY
>TRBV5-6|TRBJ2-7
ASSSPTGGSSYEQY
>TRBV28|NA
ASSPDGEGDEQY
>TRBV27|TRBJ1-1
ASSTRDRMNTEAF
>TRBV9|TRBJ2-2
ASSVAGQINTGELF